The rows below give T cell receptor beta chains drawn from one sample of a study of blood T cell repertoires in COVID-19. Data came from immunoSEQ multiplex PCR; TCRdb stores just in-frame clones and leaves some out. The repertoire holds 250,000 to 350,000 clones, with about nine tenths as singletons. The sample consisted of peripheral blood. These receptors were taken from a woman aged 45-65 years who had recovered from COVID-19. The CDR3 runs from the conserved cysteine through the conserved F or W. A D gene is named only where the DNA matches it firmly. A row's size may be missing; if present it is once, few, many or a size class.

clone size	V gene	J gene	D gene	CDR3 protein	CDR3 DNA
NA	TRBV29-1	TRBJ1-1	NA	CSVAEGVVTEAFF	TGCAGCGTGGCGGAGGGAGTGGTCACTGAAGCTTTCTTT
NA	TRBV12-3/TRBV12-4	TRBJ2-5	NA	CASSFNWETQYF	TGTGCCAGCAGTTTTAACTGGGAGACCCAGTACTTC
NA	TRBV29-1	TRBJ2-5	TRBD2	CSVGAPGGYQETQYF	TGCAGCGTTGGGGCGCCGGGGGGGTACCAAGAGACCCAGTACTTC
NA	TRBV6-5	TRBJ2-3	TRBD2	CASSRGGTGNTQYF	TGTGCCAGCAGCCGGGGGGGTACCGGCAATACGCAGTATTTT
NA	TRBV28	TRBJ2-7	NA	CASSPSGISYEQYF	TGTGCCAGCAGTCCGTCCGGGATCTCATACGAGCAGTACTTC
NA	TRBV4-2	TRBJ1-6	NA	CASSQSPGTPLHF	TGTGCCAGCAGCCAATCCCCCGGGACACCCCTCCACTTT
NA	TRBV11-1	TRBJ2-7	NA	CASSLYRLEAYEQYF	TGTGCCAGCAGCTTATATCGACTGGAGGCCTACGAGCAGTACTTC
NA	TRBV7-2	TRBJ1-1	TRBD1	CASTPLWTGGVEAFF	TGTGCCAGCACTCCCCTTTGGACAGGGGGCGTTGAAGCTTTCTTT
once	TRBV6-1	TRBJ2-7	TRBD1	CASSGPQGQGDYEQYF	TGTGCCAGCAGTGGACCACAGGGACAGGGGGACTACGAGCAGTACTTC
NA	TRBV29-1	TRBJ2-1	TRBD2	CSSQLAGTYNEQFF	TGCAGCTCCCAACTAGCGGGAACCTACAATGAGCAGTTCTTC
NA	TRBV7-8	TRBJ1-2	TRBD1	CASSLVSEGAHTF	TGTGCCAGCAGCTTAGTATCGGAGGGGGCGCACACCTTC
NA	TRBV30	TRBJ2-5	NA	CALAERRARGETQYF	TGTGCCCTGGCTGAAAGGCGAGCTAGGGGAGAGACCCAGTACTTC
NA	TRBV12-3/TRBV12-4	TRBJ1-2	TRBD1	CASSSRGRLGYTF	TGTGCCAGCAGTTCGAGGGGGCGATTGGGCTACACCTTC
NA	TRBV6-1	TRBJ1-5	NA	CASSPGSMEPQHF	TGTGCCAGCAGCCCGGGGAGTATGGAGCCCCAGCATTTT
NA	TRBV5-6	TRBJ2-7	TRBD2	CASSSGGDPLASEQYF	TGTGCCAGCAGCTCGGGGGGAGATCCCCTGGCGAGCGAGCAGTACTTC
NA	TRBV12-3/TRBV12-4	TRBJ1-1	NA	CASSRGGTEAFF	TGTGCCAGCAGCAGGGGCGGAACTGAAGCTTTCTTT